This TCR beta chain is from a study of T-cell reconstitution after alpha-beta-depleted transplantation in children. This clonotype was detected many times. The CDR3 has 18 amino acids. With 5 bases clipped from V and 3 bases from J, the junction kept 14 bases outside the gene matches. Using unique molecular identifiers, the investigators prepared the TCRbeta library. TCRdb processed the PCR reads anew with MiXCR; each CDR3 protein has one entry. The table lists hundreds of thousands of distinct CDR3 sequences, under 14% of them singletons, with 20% to 25% in the top ten. This chain uses TRBV12-3 or TRBV12-4 with TRBJ2-2; 8 bases are a match to TRBD1. The clonotype comes from a male patient under 10 years old who had a stem cell transplant for chronic granulomatous disease, so the T cells may come from the graft donor. Source: peripheral blood, taken 180 days after TCRalphabeta/CD19-depleted stem cell transplant. The CDR3 region is CASSPDRGAGMDTGELFF. In nucleotides, the CDR3 is TGTGCCAGCAGTCCCGACAGGGGTGCGGGGATGGACACCGGGGAGCTGTTTTTT.